These 7 T cell receptor beta chains originate from one sample sequenced in a study of blood T cell repertoires in COVID-19. Assay used: immunoSEQ multiplex PCR; TCRdb lists only in-frame clones, some missing. The repertoire holds roughly 48,000 clones, around nine tenths seen once, with roughly an eighth in the top ten. Sequencing input: peripheral blood. The origin of the receptors is a human donor in a cohort sampled during active COVID-19.

The chain carries TRBV30 and TRBJ2-1; 9 nucleotides line up with TRBD2. The germline CDR1 and CDR2 sequences are GTSNPN and SVGIG (reference sequence). V gave up 3 bases and J gave up 7 bases; unmatched junction bases: 13. The CDR3 totals 16 residues. CDR3 sequence (DNA): TGTGCCTGGAGGTATAGCGGGGGCTCCGGGGTAAATGAGCAGTTCTTC. Its translation is CAWRYSGGSGVNEQFF.

The chain links TRBV30 to TRBJ1-5; the match to TRBD1 covers 7 bases. CDR3 length equals 14 residues. Germline CDR1 is GTSNPN and CDR2 is SVGIG (reference sequence). Losses at the gene ends were 0 bases for V and 3 bases for J; bases not matched to a gene: 2. The CDR3 DNA sequence: TGTGCCTGGAGTGTAGGGGGCAACAATCAGCCCCAGCATTTT. It encodes CAWSVGGNNQPQHF.

The chain uses TRBV3-1 (or the pseudogene TRBV3-2) and TRBJ1-1; D not certain. The CDR3 sequence is 12 residues long. CDR1 is LGHDT, CDR2 YNNKEL, per germline (reference sequence). V was cut by 8 bases and J by 4 bases, with 11 bases left in between. CDR3 loop: CASEDRGTEAFF. In DNA form, the CDR3 reads TGTGCCAGCGAGGATCGGGGCACTGAAGCTTTCTTT.

The gene calls are TRBV18 and TRBJ1-2; no definite D call. The CDR3 covers 15 residues. Germline V gene sequence: CDR1 KGHSH, CDR2 LQKENI. V shed 2 bases and J shed 2 bases, with 12 bases lying between them. CDR3 in DNA: TGTGCCAGCTCACCAGGATCGACTGTGAACTATGGCTACACCTTC. It specifies CASSPGSTVNYGYTF.

The chain combines TRBV27 with TRBJ2-3, with TRBD1 identical over 11 bases. This CDR3 has 17 residues. From germline, CDR1 is MNHEY and CDR2 SMNVEV (reference sequence). With V trimmed by 7 bases and J by 0 bases, 9 bases remained unmatched. CDR3: CASIKRTGGSSTDTQYF. DNA of the CDR3: TGTGCCAGCATCAAACGGACAGGGGGCAGTAGCACAGATACGCAGTATTTT.

The chain uses TRBV2 and TRBJ2-7; 7 bases fit TRBD1. The germline CDR1 and CDR2 sequences are SNHLY and FYNNEI. Trimming removed 4 bases from V and 1 base from J; junction bases left unmatched: 7. The CDR3 is made up of 15 amino acids. In nucleotides, the CDR3 is TGTGCCAGCAGTGCTCAATCGACAGGGTCCTACGAGCAGTACTTC. The encoded protein is CASSAQSTGSYEQYF.

The table lists this clone with a few counts. The gene calls are TRBV2 and TRBJ1-4; D remains ambiguous. CDR1 SNHLY and CDR2 FYNNEI come from the germline V gene. This CDR3 has 12 amino acids. V was pared by 4 bases and J by 5 bases, with 5 bases between. The CDR3 region has the DNA TGTGCCAGCAGTGGCGTAAATGAAAAACTGTTTTTT. It is translated as CASSGVNEKLFF. The whole variable domain, remainder taken from reference TRBV2 and TRBJ1-4, is EPEVTQTPSHQVTQMGQEVILRCVPISNHLYFYWYRQILGQKVEFLVSFYNNEISEKSEIFDDQFSVERPDGSNFTLKIRSTKLEDSAMYFCASSGVNEKLFFGSGTQLSVL.